Listed here are 5 T cell receptor beta chains from one sample, sequenced in a study of cytomegalovirus exposure and HLA in healthy donors. The PCR had 60 Vbeta and 13 Jbeta primers. Assay used: immunoSEQ multiplex PCR; TCRdb lists only in-frame clones, some missing. The repertoire includes about 120,000 clones, about 79% of them detected once, and 2% sits in the top ten. The sample consisted of PBMCs. Source of these receptors: a man younger than 35 in good health and CMV-seronegative.

V gene TRBV11-2 combines with J gene TRBJ2-3, with 14 positions matching TRBD2. Germline lookup yields CDR1 SGHAT and CDR2 FQNNGV. The V segment lost 0 bases and the J segment 8 bases; nucleotides outside the gene matches: 4. The CDR3 length is 16 residues. The CDR3 DNA reads TGTGCCAGCAGCTTAGATGGCGGGACTAGCGGGAGTACGCAGTATTTT. Its protein product is CASSLDGGTSGSTQYF.

This clone was observed a single time. This sequence joins TRBV9 and TRBJ2-5; 10 bases line up with TRBD1. Germline V gene sequence: CDR1 SGDLS, CDR2 YYNGEE. This CDR3 has 18 residues. J gave up 3 bases and V 3 bases, and 14 bases lay outside the gene matches. Written as DNA, the CDR3 is TGTGCCAGCAGCGCCCTAATCACGGGACAGGGGCGTAAAGAGACCCAGTACTTC. Encoded protein: CASSALITGQGRKETQYF.

In this sample, this clone turned up a few times. The chain has TRBV10-3 and TRBJ2-3; 9 bases match TRBD2. This CDR3 has 19 residues. The J segment lost 2 bases and the V segment lost 0 bases, leaving 12 bases of the junction unmatched. Germline CDR1 ENHRY, CDR2 SYGVKD. As DNA, the CDR3 is TGTGCCATCAGTGAGTCGACTAGCGGAGCCTCCTCTTACACAGATACGCAGTATTTT. It encodes CAISESTSGASSYTDTQYF.

The rearrangement uses TRBV7-9 and TRBJ2-7, with 7 bases matching TRBD1. Per germline, CDR1 SEHNR and CDR2 FQNEAQ (reference sequence). Losses at the gene ends were 5 bases for V and 5 bases for J; bases not matched to a gene: 6. The CDR3 covers 13 residues. CDR3 loop: CASSGPTGDEQYF. The CDR3 DNA reads TGTGCCAGCAGCGGGCCTACAGGGGACGAGCAGTACTTC.

This clone occurred a few times. The rearrangement joins TRBV19 to TRBJ1-5, with a tentative D call TRBD1 (5 bases). CDR1 and CDR2 from the germline V gene are LNHDA and SQIVND (reference sequence). The ends were cut back, 0 bases at V and 3 bases at J, with 12 bases in the middle. The CDR3 has 16 residues. CDR3 coding DNA: TGTGCCAGTAGTATAGAATCGACAGCCTTCAATCAGCCCCAGCATTTT. Protein sequence: CASSIESTAFNQPQHF.